A selection of T cell receptor beta chains follows, all from one sample in a study of T-cell reconstitution after alpha-beta-depleted transplantation in children. TCRdb used MiXCR to reprocess the PCR reads, holding one entry per CDR3 protein. The sample has tens of thousands of distinct CDR3 sequences; about a sixth are singletons. The sequences come from PBMCs, mostly from graft donor cells, collected 180 days after TCRalphabeta/CD19-depleted stem cell transplant. These receptors all stem from a male patient under 10 years old who had a stem cell transplant for acute lymphoblastic leukemia, so the T cells may come from the graft donor. The CDR3 runs from the conserved cysteine through the conserved F or W. Each record gives: D gene, J gene, V gene, clone size, CDR3 DNA, CDR3 protein. D genes are given only for firm matches. Clone size is stated in some rows and not others, as once, few, many or a class when expanded.

D gene: TRBD2
J gene: TRBJ2-3
V gene: TRBV5-6
clone size: NA
CDR3 DNA: TGTGCCGGTGGGATAGCGGGGGTGGAATTGGGCCCAGATACGCAGTATTTT
CDR3 protein: CAGGIAGVELGPDTQYF

D gene: NA
J gene: TRBJ1-1
V gene: TRBV29-1
clone size: many
CDR3 DNA: TGCAGCGTTGACGGGATGAACACTGAAGCTTTCTTT
CDR3 protein: CSVDGMNTEAFF

D gene: TRBD2
J gene: TRBJ2-1
V gene: TRBV7-9
clone size: few
CDR3 DNA: TGTGCCAGCAGCTTAGTGCCCACGGGGGGGCCTTATTGGCAGTTCTTC
CDR3 protein: CASSLVPTGGPYWQFF

D gene: NA
J gene: TRBJ2-7
V gene: TRBV10-1
clone size: few
CDR3 DNA: TGCGCCAGCAGTGACAAGGGGCAGGGGAAGCACGAGCAGTACTTC
CDR3 protein: CASSDKGQGKHEQYF

D gene: TRBD2
J gene: TRBJ2-1
V gene: TRBV24-1
clone size: NA
CDR3 DNA: TGTGCCACCAGTGACGCACTAGCGGGGGGTGGAAATGAGCAGCTCTTC
CDR3 protein: CATSDALAGGGNEQLF

D gene: NA
J gene: TRBJ2-7
V gene: TRBV6-2/TRBV6-3
clone size: NA
CDR3 DNA: TGTGCCAGCAGCCTACGGGGACTGGCCACCTCCTACGAGCAGTACTTC
CDR3 protein: CASSLRGLATSYEQYF

D gene: TRBD2
J gene: TRBJ2-1
V gene: TRBV7-6
clone size: many
CDR3 DNA: TGTGCCAGCAGCCGTGGCACCACTAGCGCCGGTGAGCAGTTCTTC
CDR3 protein: CASSRGTTSAGEQFF

D gene: NA
J gene: TRBJ1-2
V gene: TRBV29-1
clone size: NA
CDR3 DNA: TGCAGCGTTGAGGGGGACACGCGCTCTGGTGGCTACACCTTC
CDR3 protein: CSVEGDTRSGGYTF

D gene: TRBD1
J gene: TRBJ1-3
V gene: TRBV6-1
clone size: NA
CDR3 DNA: TGTGCCAGCAGACGACAGGGAACCAGCCCTGGAAACACCATATATTTT
CDR3 protein: CASRRQGTSPGNTIYF

D gene: TRBD2
J gene: TRBJ2-1
V gene: TRBV4-3
clone size: NA
CDR3 DNA: TGCGCCAGCAGCCCCGGACTAGTTAATGAGCAGTTCTTC
CDR3 protein: CASSPGLVNEQFF

D gene: NA
J gene: TRBJ2-7
V gene: TRBV7-9
clone size: NA
CDR3 DNA: TGTGCCAGCAGCGGACAGTCCTACGAGCAGTACTTC
CDR3 protein: CASSGQSYEQYF

D gene: NA
J gene: TRBJ2-7
V gene: TRBV5-1
clone size: few
CDR3 DNA: TGCGCCAGCAGCTTGGCGGGCGGGGTTAGCTCCTACGAGCAGTACTTC
CDR3 protein: CASSLAGGVSSYEQYF

D gene: NA
J gene: TRBJ1-2
V gene: TRBV29-1
clone size: many
CDR3 DNA: TGCAGCGTTGAGAAAACGTATGGCTACACCTTC
CDR3 protein: CSVEKTYGYTF

D gene: NA
J gene: TRBJ1-1
V gene: TRBV18
clone size: few
CDR3 DNA: TGTGCCAGCTCACCGGCAGCCGTCACTGAAGCTTTCTTT
CDR3 protein: CASSPAAVTEAFF

D gene: NA
J gene: TRBJ2-2
V gene: TRBV4-3
clone size: NA
CDR3 DNA: TGCGCCAGCAGCCAGACGGCCAGGGACACCGGGGAGCTGTTTTTT
CDR3 protein: CASSQTARDTGELFF

D gene: NA
J gene: TRBJ2-7
V gene: TRBV7-9
clone size: NA
CDR3 DNA: TGTACCAGCAGATTAGCCGAAACCGGGGGGCAATGGGAGCAGTACTTC
CDR3 protein: CTSRLAETGGQWEQYF

D gene: TRBD1
J gene: TRBJ2-1
V gene: TRBV11-1
clone size: NA
CDR3 DNA: TGTGCCAGCAGCTTAGGGGACAGGGAGACCTACAATGAGCAGTTCTTC
CDR3 protein: CASSLGDRETYNEQFF

D gene: TRBD1
J gene: TRBJ2-1
V gene: TRBV20-1
clone size: NA
CDR3 DNA: TGCAGTGCCATCAGGGGGCAGGGTGATGAGCAGTTCTTC
CDR3 protein: CSAIRGQGDEQFF

D gene: NA
J gene: TRBJ2-7
V gene: TRBV7-2
clone size: NA
CDR3 DNA: TGTGCCAGCAGCTCCGACTCGGGCGAGCAGTACTTC
CDR3 protein: CASSSDSGEQYF

D gene: NA
J gene: TRBJ2-7
V gene: TRBV4-3
clone size: NA
CDR3 DNA: TGCGCCAGCAGCCAAGATCTGGGTTCAAGGAGCTCCTACGAGCAGTACTTC
CDR3 protein: CASSQDLGSRSSYEQYF

D gene: TRBD2
J gene: TRBJ2-1
V gene: TRBV11-1
clone size: NA
CDR3 DNA: TGTGCCAGCAGCCCTTCTAGCGGGGGGTTTTACAATGAGCAGTTCTTC
CDR3 protein: CASSPSSGGFYNEQFF

D gene: NA
J gene: TRBJ1-1
V gene: TRBV5-5
clone size: few
CDR3 DNA: TGTGCCAGCAGCTTGCGGCCAGTTGTGAACACTGAAGCTTTCTTT
CDR3 protein: CASSLRPVVNTEAFF

D gene: NA
J gene: TRBJ2-1
V gene: TRBV15
clone size: many
CDR3 DNA: TGTGCCACCCAACCCAGGGGGGACTACAATGAGCAGTTCTTC
CDR3 protein: CATQPRGDYNEQFF

D gene: NA
J gene: TRBJ2-2
V gene: TRBV7-9
clone size: NA
CDR3 DNA: TGTGCCAGCAGCTTAGGCCTAACGAACACCGGGGAGCTGTTTTTT
CDR3 protein: CASSLGLTNTGELFF

D gene: TRBD1
J gene: TRBJ1-5
V gene: TRBV9
clone size: NA
CDR3 DNA: TGTGCCAGCAGCGCACAGGGGTTAGAACAGCCCCAGCATTTT
CDR3 protein: CASSAQGLEQPQHF

D gene: NA
J gene: TRBJ2-1
V gene: TRBV2
clone size: NA
CDR3 DNA: TGTGCCAGCAGTGTAAGCCCCCCCCAGTTCTTC
CDR3 protein: CASSVSPPQFF

D gene: NA
J gene: TRBJ1-6
V gene: TRBV7-8
clone size: NA
CDR3 DNA: TGTGCCAGCAGCTTAGAATTGAGGGATGGATCACCCCTCCACTTT
CDR3 protein: CASSLELRDGSPLHF

D gene: TRBD1
J gene: TRBJ2-4
V gene: TRBV20-1
clone size: few
CDR3 DNA: TGCAGTGCTAGAGGGGACAGGGGGAACGACATTCAGTACTTC
CDR3 protein: CSARGDRGNDIQYF

D gene: NA
J gene: TRBJ2-5
V gene: TRBV7-9
clone size: NA
CDR3 DNA: TGTGCCAGCAGCTTCTCAGGAGGAGAGACCCAGTACTTC
CDR3 protein: CASSFSGGETQYF

D gene: NA
J gene: TRBJ1-1
V gene: TRBV12-3/TRBV12-4
clone size: few
CDR3 DNA: TGTGCCAGCAGTTATTCGGGCACTGAAGCTTTCTTT
CDR3 protein: CASSYSGTEAFF

D gene: NA
J gene: TRBJ1-3
V gene: TRBV3-1
clone size: few
CDR3 DNA: TGTGCCAGCAGCCAAATTTCCGGAAACACCATATATTTT
CDR3 protein: CASSQISGNTIYF

D gene: NA
J gene: TRBJ1-2
V gene: TRBV4-1
clone size: few
CDR3 DNA: TGCGCCAGCAGCCAAGGCGAGGGTTATGGCTACACCTTC
CDR3 protein: CASSQGEGYGYTF

D gene: NA
J gene: TRBJ2-7
V gene: TRBV4-3
clone size: NA
CDR3 DNA: TGCGCCAGCAGCCAAGATCCCTTAACCGAGCAGTACTTC
CDR3 protein: CASSQDPLTEQYF

D gene: NA
J gene: TRBJ2-7
V gene: TRBV12-3/TRBV12-4
clone size: NA
CDR3 DNA: TGTGCCAGCGGAACCTACGAGCAGTACTTC
CDR3 protein: CASGTYEQYF

D gene: NA
J gene: TRBJ2-1
V gene: TRBV15
clone size: NA
CDR3 DNA: TGTGCCACCAGCGGACGACTGACAGAAGGTTCCTACAATGAGCAGTTCTTC
CDR3 protein: CATSGRLTEGSYNEQFF

D gene: NA
J gene: TRBJ2-1
V gene: TRBV29-1
clone size: few
CDR3 DNA: TGCAGCGTTGATGAAGGGTACAATGAGCAGTTCTTC
CDR3 protein: CSVDEGYNEQFF

D gene: TRBD1
J gene: TRBJ2-7
V gene: TRBV27
clone size: NA
CDR3 DNA: TGTGCCAGCAGTTCACACGAACCGGGACAGTGGACCTACGAGCAGTACTTC
CDR3 protein: CASSSHEPGQWTYEQYF

D gene: TRBD2
J gene: TRBJ2-5
V gene: TRBV5-4
clone size: few
CDR3 DNA: TGTGCCAGCAGCTTGGGTTCGCTAGCGGGGGGGAAGTACCAAGAGACCCAGTACTTC
CDR3 protein: CASSLGSLAGGKYQETQYF

D gene: NA
J gene: TRBJ1-1
V gene: TRBV20-1
clone size: few
CDR3 DNA: TGCAGTGCTTCCGGACCGATGAACACTGAAGCTTTCTTT
CDR3 protein: CSASGPMNTEAFF

D gene: NA
J gene: TRBJ1-2
V gene: TRBV29-1
clone size: many
CDR3 DNA: TGCAGCGTTGAGGGCAGGGGAAACTATGGCTACACCTTC
CDR3 protein: CSVEGRGNYGYTF

D gene: TRBD1
J gene: TRBJ2-7
V gene: TRBV20-1
clone size: few
CDR3 DNA: TGCAGTGCCTCTCTTGGACAGGGGGGACCCTACGAGCAGTACTTC
CDR3 protein: CSASLGQGGPYEQYF

D gene: NA
J gene: TRBJ2-5
V gene: TRBV10-3
clone size: NA
CDR3 DNA: TGTGCCATCAGTGAGCACCCCTTAGAGACCCAGTACTTC
CDR3 protein: CAISEHPLETQYF

D gene: TRBD2
J gene: TRBJ2-7
V gene: TRBV5-1
clone size: NA
CDR3 DNA: TGCGCCAGCAGCTTAACAGCGGGGGGGCACGAGCAGTACTTC
CDR3 protein: CASSLTAGGHEQYF

D gene: TRBD2
J gene: TRBJ2-3
V gene: TRBV27
clone size: NA
CDR3 DNA: TGTGCCAGCAGTGGAGCGGGGGGGAGCACAGATACGCAGTATTTT
CDR3 protein: CASSGAGGSTDTQYF

D gene: TRBD2
J gene: TRBJ2-7
V gene: TRBV20-1
clone size: NA
CDR3 DNA: TGCAGTGCTAGTAGCGAGGCGGGGGGGTCCTACGAGCAGTACTTC
CDR3 protein: CSASSEAGGSYEQYF

D gene: TRBD1
J gene: TRBJ1-1
V gene: TRBV7-9
clone size: few
CDR3 DNA: TGTGCCAGCAGCTCAATTTCCGGGACAGGGACTGAAGCTTTCTTT
CDR3 protein: CASSSISGTGTEAFF

D gene: TRBD1
J gene: TRBJ1-1
V gene: TRBV20-1
clone size: NA
CDR3 DNA: TGCAGTGCTAGAAAGGGGGCCGGGGACACTGAAGCTTTCTTT
CDR3 protein: CSARKGAGDTEAFF

D gene: NA
J gene: TRBJ1-1
V gene: TRBV20-1
clone size: many
CDR3 DNA: TGCAGTGCTAGAGGGTCCCCTGAAGCTTTCTTT
CDR3 protein: CSARGSPEAFF

D gene: NA
J gene: TRBJ1-1
V gene: TRBV12-3/TRBV12-4
clone size: NA
CDR3 DNA: TGTGCCAGCAGGCGTCCCTCACCGAACACTGAAGCTTTCTTT
CDR3 protein: CASRRPSPNTEAFF

D gene: TRBD1
J gene: TRBJ2-7
V gene: TRBV6-5
clone size: NA
CDR3 DNA: TGTGCCAGCAGTTACTCGGGACAGGGCGCCTACGAGCAGTACTTC
CDR3 protein: CASSYSGQGAYEQYF